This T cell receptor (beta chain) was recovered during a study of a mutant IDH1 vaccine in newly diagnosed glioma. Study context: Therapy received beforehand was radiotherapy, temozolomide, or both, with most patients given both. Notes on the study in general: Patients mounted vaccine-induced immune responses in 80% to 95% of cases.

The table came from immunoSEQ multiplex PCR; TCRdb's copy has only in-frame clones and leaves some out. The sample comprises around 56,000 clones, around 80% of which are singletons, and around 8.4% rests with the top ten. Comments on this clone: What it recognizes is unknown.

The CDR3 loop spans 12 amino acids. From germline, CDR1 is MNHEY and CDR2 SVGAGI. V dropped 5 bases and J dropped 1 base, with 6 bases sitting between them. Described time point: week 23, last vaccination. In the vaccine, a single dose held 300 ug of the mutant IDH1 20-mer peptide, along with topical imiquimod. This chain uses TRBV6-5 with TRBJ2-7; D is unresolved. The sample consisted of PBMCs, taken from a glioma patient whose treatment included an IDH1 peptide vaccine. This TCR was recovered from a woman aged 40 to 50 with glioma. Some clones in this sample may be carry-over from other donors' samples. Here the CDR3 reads CASSRSSYEQYF. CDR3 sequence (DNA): TGTGCCAGCAGTAGGTCGTCCTACGAGCAGTACTTC.